What follows are 30 T cell receptor beta chains derived from one specimen sequenced in a study of blood T cell repertoires in COVID-19. Libraries were prepared by immunoSEQ multiplex PCR; TCRdb keeps only in-frame clonotypes and omits some of them. There are nearly 110,000 clones in the sample; approximately 84% occur only once, and 11% to 15% lies in the top ten. The sample was peripheral blood. Receptors originate from a woman aged 55-75 years with acute or convalescent COVID-19.

The CDR3 nucleotides read TGTGCCAGCAGCCAAGGGGACAATGGCTACACCTTC. Protein: CASSQGDNGYTF. The chain carries TRBV3-1 (or the pseudogene TRBV3-2) and TRBJ1-2, with D possibly being TRBD1 (6 bases). Trimming cost V 1 base and J 6 bases, with 6 bases left between them. Germline V gene lookup returns CDR1 LGHDT and CDR2 YNNKEL (reference sequence). The CDR3 totals 12 residues.

The sample holds a few counts of this clone. At one end the junction does not follow the germline gene, possibly because of a read error. The chain carries TRBV27 and TRBJ2-3, with TRBD2 matching over 10 bases. The CDR3 runs 17 residues. Germline lookup yields CDR1 MNHEY and CDR2 SMNVEV (reference sequence). This CDR3 is CASSSRIAGGSPDTQYF. Written as DNA, the CDR3 is TGTGCCAGTAGTTCCCGAATAGCGGGAGGATCTCCAGATACGCAGTATTTT.

The chain combines TRBV28 with TRBJ1-4, with a tentative D call TRBD1 (5 bases). Germline V CDR1 and CDR2: MDHEN, SYDVKM. The CDR3 runs to 15 residues. V was cut by 6 bases and J by 4 bases, with 15 bases left in between. As DNA, the CDR3 is TGTGCCAGCAGCCCTCCGGGGGGAGGTAATGAAAAACTGTTTTTT. Its translation is CASSPPGGGNEKLFF.

This chain uses TRBV2 with TRBJ2-1; 9 nucleotides match TRBD2. The CDR3 runs 14 residues. Germline trimming cut 3 bases from V and 9 bases from J; bases unmatched to any gene: 6. Germline CDR1 reads SNHLY; CDR2 reads FYNNEI. CDR3 DNA sequence: TGTGCCAGCAGTGAGGCTAGCGGGAAGGCTGAGCAGTTCTTC. Its protein product is CASSEASGKAEQFF. Supplemented by reference TRBV2 and TRBJ2-1, the full variable domain reads EPEVTQTPSHQVTQMGQEVILRCVPISNHLYFYWYRQILGQKVEFLVSFYNNEISEKSEIFDDQFSVERPDGSNFTLKIRSTKLEDSAMYFCASSEASGKAEQFFGPGTRLTVL.

The table lists this clone with a few counts. The J gene is TRBJ2-7, the V gene TRBV2; the match to TRBD2 covers 13 bases. V lost 5 bases, J lost 3 bases, and 7 bases stayed unmatched. This CDR3 region has 16 residues. Germline V gene sequence: CDR1 SNHLY, CDR2 FYNNEI. The DNA for the CDR3 is TGTGCCAGCAGTCGAGATCGGACTAGCGGGAGCTACGAGCAGTACTTC. Amino acid sequence: CASSRDRTSGSYEQYF.

V is TRBV19 and J is TRBJ2-2; 10 bases are shared with TRBD2. J lost 3 bases, V lost 3 bases, and 10 bases had no gene match. The germline V gene encodes CDR1 LNHDA and CDR2 SQIVND (reference sequence). There are 18 residues in the CDR3. Written as DNA, the CDR3 is TGTGCCAGTAGTATCCTTGGGAGCGGGGGGGCCTACACCGGGGAGCTGTTTTTT. Translating it yields CASSILGSGGAYTGELFF.

The chain combines TRBV5-1 with TRBJ1-1; TRBD1 might be the D (6 bases). The CDR3 is 13 residues long. Trimming pared 3 bases from V and 2 bases from J, leaving 8 bases between. Germline V lookup: CDR1 SGHRS, CDR2 YFSETQ. In DNA form, the CDR3 reads TGCGCCAGCAGCTGGACAGATAACACTGAAGCTTTCTTT. Amino acids: CASSWTDNTEAFF.

The CDR3 sequence is CASSYATPEDSLHF. In nucleotides, the CDR3 is TGTGCCAGCAGTTACGCGACACCGGAGGATTCCCTCCACTTT. The chain joins TRBV6-2 or TRBV6-3 to TRBJ1-6; unclear D gene. V dropped 2 bases and J dropped 14 bases, with 16 bases sitting between them. The CDR3 extends over 14 amino acids. CDR1 is MNHEY, CDR2 SVGEGT, per germline.

The rearrangement joins TRBV2 to TRBJ2-7; TRBD2 is a possible D gene (5 bases). Trimming stripped 6 bases from V and 4 bases from J, with 7 bases between. In germline, CDR1 is SNHLY, CDR2 FYNNEI. This CDR3 contains 11 residues. The CDR3 region has the DNA TGTGCCAGCAGAGAGGGATACGAGCAGTACTTC. It codes for CASREGYEQYF.

The CDR3 spells CASSSNSDSKAFF. CDR3 sequence (DNA): TGTGCCAGCAGTTCAAACTCGGACAGTAAAGCTTTCTTT. This chain connects TRBV7-3 to TRBJ1-1; D might be TRBD1 (6 bases). Trimming took off 6 bases at V and 9 bases at J, with 17 bases between the two ends. This CDR3 is built from 13 residues. Germline CDR1 reads SGHTA; CDR2 reads FQGTGA.

This clone was picked up a small number of times. The V call is TRBV12-3 or TRBV12-4, the J call TRBJ1-1, with unresolved D. Trimming removed 3 bases at V and 5 bases at J, with 10 bases between. The CDR3 is made up of 13 amino acids. The CDR3 protein is CASSFREGTEAFF. The CDR3 coding sequence is TGTGCCAGCAGTTTCCGGGAGGGTACTGAAGCTTTCTTT.

The V and J genes are TRBV7-2 and TRBJ1-2; possibly TRBD1 for D (6 bases). Germline CDR1 is SGHTA and CDR2 is FQGNSA. The V end lost 4 bases, the J end lost 6 bases, and 15 bases lay between the germline ends. The CDR3 runs 14 residues. The CDR3 sequence: CASSYYRDENGYTF. CDR3 coding DNA: TGTGCCAGCAGCTACTACAGGGACGAGAATGGCTACACCTTC. Combining the CDR3 with reference TRBV7-2 and TRBJ1-2 gives the whole variable domain GAGVSQSPSNKVTEKGKDVELRCDPISGHTALYWYRQSLGQGLEFLIYFQGNSAPDKSGLPSDRFSAERTGGSVSTLTIQRTQQEDSAVYLCASSYYRDENGYTFGSGTRLTVV.

The rearrangement links TRBV2 to TRBJ2-2; D not certain. Between the trimmed V and J ends, which lost 3 bases and 1 base, there was a span of 12 bases. CDR3 length: 16 residues. Per the germline V gene, CDR1 is SNHLY and CDR2 is FYNNEI. The CDR3 loop is CASSDKVPGNTGELFF. CDR3 bases: TGTGCCAGCAGTGATAAGGTTCCAGGGAACACCGGGGAGCTGTTTTTT.

This chain uses TRBV7-9 with TRBJ2-2; a weak D match, TRBD1 (6 bases). Germline loops: CDR1 SEHNR, CDR2 FQNEAQ (reference sequence). The CDR3 length is 14 residues. V lost 3 bases and J 5 bases, leaving 10 bases between the germline ends. CDR3: CASSFTTGTGELFF. CDR3 nucleotide sequence: TGTGCCAGCAGCTTCACTACAGGGACCGGGGAGCTGTTTTTT. Based on the CDR3 plus reference TRBV7-9 and TRBJ2-2, the full variable domain is DTGVSQNPRHKITKRGQNVTFRCDPISEHNRLYWYRQTLGQGPEFLTYFQNEAQLEKSRLLSDRFSAERPKGSFSTLEIQRTEQGDSAMYLCASSFTTGTGELFFGEGSRLTVL.

The chain couples TRBV18 to TRBJ1-1; D is possibly TRBD1 (5 bases). Germline V gives CDR1 KGHSH, CDR2 LQKENI. Trimming cost V 3 bases and J 4 bases, with 18 bases left between them. This CDR3 has 16 residues. The CDR3 here is CASSPSQGIIGTEAFF. In DNA form, the CDR3 reads TGTGCCAGCTCACCCTCTCAGGGAATCATTGGCACTGAAGCTTTCTTT.

The V call is TRBV27, the J call TRBJ1-6; 8 nucleotides agree with TRBD1. V dropped 3 bases and J dropped 5; count of bases not matched to a gene: 6. Germline CDR1 and CDR2: MNHEY and SMNVEV (reference sequence). The CDR3 has 16 amino acids. The DNA of the CDR3 is TGTGCCAGCAGTTTGGACAGGGCTGCGAATAATTCACCCCTCCACTTT. This codes for CASSLDRAANNSPLHF.

This clone was detected only once. The chain links TRBV29-1 to TRBJ2-7; TRBD2 agrees at 14 bases. Germline V CDR1 and CDR2: SQVTM, ANQGSEA. This CDR3 is built from 15 residues. J gave up 10 bases and V 1 base, and 9 bases lay outside the gene matches. The CDR3 protein is CSVEAGLAGGGGQYF. CDR3 coding DNA: TGCAGCGTTGAAGCCGGACTAGCGGGAGGAGGGGGCCAGTACTTC.

This clone was seen only a few times. The chain employs TRBV7-9 and TRBJ2-5; TRBD2 matches at 11 bases. The junction had 3 bases not matched to a gene; V was cut back by 2 bases and J by 4 bases. The CDR3 covers 15 residues. The V gene's germline CDR1 is SEHNR and CDR2 FQNEAQ (reference sequence). This chain's CDR3 is CASSLSLAGGETQYF. In nucleotides, the CDR3 is TGTGCCAGCAGCTTATCCCTAGCGGGAGGAGAGACCCAGTACTTC.

This clone has a handful of counts. The chain is built from TRBV9 and TRBJ2-7; perhaps TRBD2 as D (6 bases). The CDR3 is 12 residues long. In germline, CDR1 is SGDLS, CDR2 YYNGEE. V shed 4 bases and J shed 4 bases, with 9 bases lying between them. CDR3 protein: CASSPGGYEQYF. The CDR3 DNA is TGTGCCAGCAGCCCCGGGGGATACGAGCAGTACTTC. Full variable domain (remainder filled in from reference TRBV9 and TRBJ2-7): DSGVTQTPKHLITATGQRVTLRCSPRSGDLSVYWYQQSLDQGLQFLIQYYNGEERAKGNILERFSAQQFPDLHSELNLSSLELGDSALYFCASSPGGYEQYFGPGTRLTVT.

The chain uses TRBV6-4 and TRBJ2-7, with a tentative D call TRBD2 (8 bases). Germline V gene lookup returns CDR1 MRHNA and CDR2 SNTAGT. The length of the CDR3 is 23 residues. The V gene lost 0 bases and the J gene lost 6 bases, with 39 bases spanning the gap. CDR3 sequence (DNA): TGTGCCAGCAGTGACTCGATGTTAGTCTCGCGGGAGGCCTCCCTCAGGGGGTTCTGCGAGCAGTACTTC. Protein sequence: CASSDSMLVSREASLRGFCEQYF.

V is TRBV30 and J is TRBJ2-1, with 8 nucleotides matching TRBD2. CDR1 is GTSNPN, CDR2 SVGIG, per germline (reference sequence). CDR3 length equals 14 residues. V trimming: 0 bases; J trimming: 10 bases; junction bases outside the gene matches: 8. Written as DNA, the CDR3 is TGTGCCTGGAGTGTGGTAGCGGGACGGGAGGAGCAGTTCTTC. This translates into CAWSVVAGREEQFF.

The chain combines TRBV30 with TRBJ1-1; D unresolved. Trimming took off 2 bases at V and 2 bases at J, with 12 bases between the two ends. Germline values: CDR1 GTSNPN, CDR2 SVGIG (reference sequence). The length of the CDR3 is 14 residues. The CDR3 bases are TGTGCCTGGAGTCCTACACGGGTTAACACTGAAGCTTTCTTT. Residues: CAWSPTRVNTEAFF.

This chain links TRBV3-1 (or the pseudogene TRBV3-2) with TRBJ2-7; possibly TRBD2 for D (5 bases). The V gene lost 2 bases and the J gene lost 4 bases, with 18 bases spanning the gap. Per germline, CDR1 LGHDT and CDR2 YNNKEL (reference sequence). This CDR3 spans 16 amino acids. In DNA, the CDR3 is TGTGCCAGCAGCCAATCCGGAGGTGGGAGCGGTTACGAGCAGTACTTC. This encodes CASSQSGGGSGYEQYF.

The rearrangement links TRBV5-1 to TRBJ1-1; 9 nucleotides agree with TRBD1. With 0 bases clipped from V and 6 bases from J, the junction kept 3 bases outside the gene matches. The germline V gene encodes CDR1 SGHRS and CDR2 YFSETQ. The CDR3 has 14 amino acids. The CDR3 spells CASSLDRDRAEAFF. The CDR3 DNA follows: TGCGCCAGCAGCTTGGACCGGGACAGGGCTGAAGCTTTCTTT. The entire variable domain, with the rest obtained from reference TRBV5-1 and TRBJ1-1, is as follows: KAGVTQTPRYLIKTRGQQVTLSCSPISGHRSVSWYQQTPGQGLQFLFEYFSETQRNKGNFPGRFSGRQFSNSRSEMNVSTLELGDSALYLCASSLDRDRAEAFFGQGTRLTVV.

V is TRBV3-1 (or the pseudogene TRBV3-2) and J is TRBJ2-1, with 15 positions matching TRBD2. In germline, CDR1 is LGHDT, CDR2 YNNKEL (reference sequence). This CDR3 is 15 amino acids long. The V and J ends lost 1 base and 12 bases, in that order; junction bases with no gene match: 4. The CDR3 DNA sequence: TGTGCCAGCAGCCAAGGAGGGACTAGCGGGGGGAGGCAGTTCTTC. This translates into CASSQGGTSGGRQFF.

The CDR3 reads CASSPGTGIEKLFF. Here the CDR3 DNA reads TGTGCCAGCAGTCCCGGGACAGGGATTGAAAAACTGTTTTTT. This chain uses TRBV27 with TRBJ1-4; 9 bases line up with TRBD1. Trimming at V came to 5 bases and at J to 7 bases, leaving 5 bases not matched to a gene. CDR1 MNHEY and CDR2 SMNVEV come from the germline V gene (reference sequence). The CDR3 consists of 14 residues.

V is TRBV7-9 and J is TRBJ1-2, with TRBD1 identical over 9 bases. The CDR3 runs to 16 residues. V lost 5 bases to trimming and J lost 5 bases; unmatched junction nucleotides: 12. Germline lookup yields CDR1 SEHNR and CDR2 FQNEAQ (reference sequence). CDR3 sequence reads: CASSLRQGEPLYGYTF. The CDR3 DNA sequence: TGTGCCAGCAGCCTCAGACAGGGGGAGCCCCTTTATGGCTACACCTTC.

This chain links TRBV19 with TRBJ1-1; TRBD1 might be the D (5 bases). V lost 4 bases and J 5 bases, leaving 14 bases between the germline ends. The length of the CDR3 is 14 residues. The germline gives CDR1 LNHDA, CDR2 SQIVND (reference sequence). Here the CDR3 DNA reads TGTGCCAGTAGTACCCGGGGGGGAGGAACTGAAGCTTTCTTT. It is translated as CASSTRGGGTEAFF.

The count of this clone is one. The chain recombines TRBV28 with TRBJ1-5, with D perhaps matching TRBD1 (6 bases). This CDR3 comprises 14 residues. Germline CDR1 and CDR2: MDHEN and SYDVKM. Deletions cut 5 bases from V and 7 bases from J, with 15 bases between. This chain's CDR3 is CASSAQGRKQPQHF. The CDR3 DNA reads TGTGCCAGCAGTGCACAGGGAAGAAAGCAGCCCCAGCATTTT.

J is TRBJ1-4 and V is TRBV7-8, with D possibly TRBD1 on 6 matching bases. The CDR3 length is 14 residues. Germline V gives CDR1 SGHVS, CDR2 FQNEAQ. V lost 10 bases and J 4 bases, leaving 16 bases between the germline ends. The CDR3 spells CATMPGTSNEKLFF. CDR3 in DNA: TGTGCCACGATGCCAGGGACAAGTAATGAAAAACTGTTTTTT.